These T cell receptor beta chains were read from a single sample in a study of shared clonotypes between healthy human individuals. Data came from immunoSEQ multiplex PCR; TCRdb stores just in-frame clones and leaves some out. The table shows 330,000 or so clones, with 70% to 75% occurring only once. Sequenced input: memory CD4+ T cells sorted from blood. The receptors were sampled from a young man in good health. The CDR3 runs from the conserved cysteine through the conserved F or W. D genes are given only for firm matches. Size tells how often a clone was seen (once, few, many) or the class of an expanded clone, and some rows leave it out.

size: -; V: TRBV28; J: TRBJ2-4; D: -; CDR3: CASSFETVAKNIQYF; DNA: TGTGCCAGCAGTTTTGAGACCGTAGCCAAAAACATTCAGTACTTC
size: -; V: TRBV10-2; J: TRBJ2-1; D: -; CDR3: CASGTIQFF; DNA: TGCGCCAGCGGAACAATACAGTTCTTC
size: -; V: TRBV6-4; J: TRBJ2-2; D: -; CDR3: CASSALTGGGELFF; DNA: TGTGCCAGCAGTGCCCTAACCGGGGGCGGGGAGCTGTTTTTT
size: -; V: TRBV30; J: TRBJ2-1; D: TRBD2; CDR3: CAWSVSLASGYNEQFF; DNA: TGTGCCTGGAGTGTAAGCTTGGCTAGCGGTTACAATGAGCAGTTCTTC
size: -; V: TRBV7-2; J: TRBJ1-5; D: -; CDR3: CASSLVGTSSGQPQHF; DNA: TGTGCCAGCAGCTTAGTGGGGACGTCCTCGGGTCAGCCCCAGCATTTT
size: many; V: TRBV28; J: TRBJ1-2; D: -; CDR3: CASSGGYGLYGYTF; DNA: TGTGCCAGCAGCGGCGGTTACGGGCTCTATGGCTACACCTTC
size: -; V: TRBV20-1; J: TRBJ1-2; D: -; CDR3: CSARHINGYTF; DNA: TGCAGTGCTAGACACATTAATGGCTACACCTTC
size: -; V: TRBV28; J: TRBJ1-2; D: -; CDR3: CASSRDGGYTF; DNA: TGTGCCAGCAGCCGGGACGGAGGCTACACCTTC
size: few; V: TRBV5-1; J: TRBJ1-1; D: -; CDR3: CASSVEGEGTEAFF; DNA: TGCGCCAGCAGCGTGGAGGGGGAGGGCACTGAAGCTTTCTTT
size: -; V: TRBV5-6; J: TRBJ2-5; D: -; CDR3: CASSFGVKPSPETQYF; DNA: TGTGCCAGCAGCTTTGGTGTAAAACCCAGCCCAGAGACCCAGTACTTC
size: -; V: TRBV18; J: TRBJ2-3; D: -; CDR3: CASSPSDTDTQYF; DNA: TGTGCCAGCTCACCGAGCGACACAGATACGCAGTATTTT
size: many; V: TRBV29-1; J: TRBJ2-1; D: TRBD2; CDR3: CSVEDNTRTRGVYNEQFF; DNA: TGCAGCGTTGAAGATAATACTCGGACTAGGGGAGTGTACAATGAGCAGTTCTTC
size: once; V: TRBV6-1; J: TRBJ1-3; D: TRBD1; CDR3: CASSGQGAAGNTIYF; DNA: TGTGCCAGCAGTGGCCAGGGGGCGGCTGGAAACACCATATATTTT
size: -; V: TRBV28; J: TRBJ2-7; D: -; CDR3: CASRQNKLVSF; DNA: TGTGCCAGCAGACAGAATAAACTAGTATCCTTC
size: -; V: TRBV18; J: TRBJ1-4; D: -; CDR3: CASSPRGEKLFF; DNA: TGTGCCAGCTCACCAAGGGGCGAAAAACTGTTTTTT
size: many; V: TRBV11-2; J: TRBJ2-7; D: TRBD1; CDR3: CASSSYRGQAYEQYF; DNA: TGTGCCAGCAGCTCTTACAGGGGGCAAGCCTACGAGCAGTACTTC
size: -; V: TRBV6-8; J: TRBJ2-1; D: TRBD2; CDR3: CASLRSGSSYNEQFF; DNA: TGTGCCAGCCTCCGTAGCGGGAGCTCCTACAATGAGCAGTTCTTC
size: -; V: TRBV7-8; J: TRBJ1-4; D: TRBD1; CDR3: CASSAGQEEKLFF; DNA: TGTGCCAGCAGCGCGGGACAGGAAGAAAAACTGTTTTTT
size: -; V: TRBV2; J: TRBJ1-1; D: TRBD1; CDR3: CAMRDRPNTEAFF; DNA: TGTGCCATGCGGGACAGGCCGAACACTGAAGCTTTCTTT
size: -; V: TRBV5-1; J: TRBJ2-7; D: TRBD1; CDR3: CASSAGLGQATYEQYF; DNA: TGCGCCAGCAGCGCCGGTCTAGGACAGGCGACCTACGAGCAGTACTTC
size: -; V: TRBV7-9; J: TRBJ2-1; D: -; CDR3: CASSPDYPVYNEQFF; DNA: TGTGCCAGCAGCCCAGACTACCCCGTCTACAATGAGCAGTTCTTC
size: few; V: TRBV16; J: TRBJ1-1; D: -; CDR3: CASSPRPSGWNTEAFF; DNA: TGTGCCAGCAGCCCCAGGCCTTCAGGGTGGAACACTGAAGCTTTCTTT
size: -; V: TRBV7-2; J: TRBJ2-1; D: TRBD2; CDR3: CASSPEVAGGYNEQFF; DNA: TGTGCCAGCAGCCCAGAGGTGGCGGGAGGATACAATGAGCAGTTCTTC